The clone carrying this TCR beta chain appeared once. Its antigen is as yet unknown. This sample was included in a study of T cell repertoires in cytomegalovirus infection. Study details: Carrying CMV and the relevant HLA type showed in public TCR beta signatures. Study-wide findings and caveats: Summed frequency of shared TCR beta families picked out CMV carriers who also had the relevant HLA.

TCRdb reprocessed the reads with MiXCR, giving one entry per CDR3 protein. Of about 740,000 distinct CDR3 sequences in the sample, approximately 34% are singletons; the top ten hold 2.5% to 3%. This sequence originates from a human donor in good health (CMV status not recorded). Some clones in this sample may be carry-over from other donors' samples. Sequencing was carried out using PBMCs.

CDR3 coding DNA: TGTGCCATCAGTGTACGGACAGGCCAACCGAACTACAATGAGCAGTTCTTC. Protein sequence: CAISVRTGQPNYNEQFF. V gene TRBV10-3 combines with J gene TRBJ2-1; 7 bases agree with TRBD1. The CDR3 is 17 amino acids. The J segment lost 3 bases and the V segment lost 4 bases, leaving 12 bases of the junction unmatched. From germline, CDR1 is ENHRY and CDR2 SYGVKD.